This TCR beta chain was observed in a study of shared clonotypes between healthy human individuals. Whole-study results and caveats: Shared across a handful of donors were roughly 5.3% of the naive CD4 clonotypes.

Between the trimmed V and J ends, which lost 6 bases and 4 bases, there was a span of 16 bases. The CDR3 runs 15 residues. Germline V gives CDR1 SQVTM, CDR2 ANQGSEA. About this clone itself: Its cognate antigen is unknown.

Authors' processing steps: ImmunoSEQ output lacked quality scores and full-length reads, limiting matched filtering. The method was immunoSEQ multiplex PCR; TCRdb's version includes in-frame clones alone and lacks a portion of them. V, J and clone size were drawn from that table, and D and trimming were deduced from the DNA. The sample yields about 530,000 clones, 90% to 96% seen once. Material for sequencing was naive CD4+ T cells sorted from blood. The subset was: CD45RA+ positively selected. The TCR was taken from a woman aged 25-40 years in good health. This sequence joins TRBV29-1 and TRBJ2-6; D might be TRBD2 (5 bases). CDR3 coding DNA: TGCAGCGTAGGACTTTCCTTGGGGGGGGCCAACGTCCTGACTTTC. Protein product: CSVGLSLGGANVLTF.